The present TCR beta chain was sequenced within a study of T-cell memory formation after mild COVID-19 (dated by TCRdb to 2020 to 2023). As for the study more broadly: Most TCR sequence clusters were specific to one of the two donors. T-cell clones expanding and contracting after mild COVID-19 in two donors were tracked by longitudinal TCRalpha and TCRbeta repertoire sequencing. The cohort was made up of two young adult volunteers, one female and one male, who were previously healthy.

PBMCs were isolated by Ficoll-Paque density gradient centrifugation. Of note for this clonotype: Its antigen is currently not known. No much larger clone exists at a distance of one base, and base qualities are not known.

The germline V gene gives CDR1 as MNHEY and CDR2 as SVGAGI. V is reduced by 2 bases and J by 1 base, leaving a spacing of 10 bases between them. Reading from cysteine to phenylalanine, the CDR3 counts 15 amino acids. The CDR3 DNA has 45 bases and is translated from base 1. Findings and caveats that apply to the study as a whole: Contracting CD4+ clones were located mainly in the CM and EM memory subsets, whereas CD8+ clones were found to be enriched in EMRA. Clones contracting from day 15 to 85 had balanced CD4/CD8 phenotypes, while a second wave expanding from day 15 to 37 was biased towards CD4+. Whether the second-wave clones peaking on day 37 were SARS-CoV-2 specific was not confirmed. Some responding clones were found in pre-infection memory, which suggests that pre-existing cross-reactive memory T cells took part in the SARS-CoV-2 response. Only a couple of mild cases were covered in the study, and larger cohorts including severe cases with pre-infection samples were considered necessary.

For sequencing, an Illumina NovaSeq 6000 was employed. cDNA libraries for TCRalpha and TCRbeta were prepared by 5'RACE using constant-segment primers, with sample barcodes and unique molecular identifiers added. RNA was extracted from every sample with Trizol reagent. The libraries were amplified in two PCR steps, and the second step added a second sample barcode and Illumina TruSeq adapters. Sequencing of libraries was performed on an Illumina NovaSeq with 2 x 150 bp paired-end reads. Per the original workflow: The reads were demultiplexed and collapsed into UMI-guided consensus sequences using migec v1.2.7. Using mixcr v2.1.11, UMI consensuses were aligned to TRA and TRB V and J templates and then assembled into clonotypes. Expanded or contracted clonotypes were those called significant by both edgeR and NoisET, with noise models trained on biological replicates. edgeR calls used a false discovery rate-adjusted p below 0.01 and a log2 fold-change threshold of 1. As an exploratory analysis of dynamics, max-normalized trajectories of the 1000 most abundant clonotypes were examined by PCA with hierarchical clustering. The CD4 or CD8 phenotype of responding clones was assigned using the separately sequenced CD4+ and CD8+ repertoires. In-frame beta chains were kept once TCRdb had trimmed the public reads at Q25 with fastp and called clones with MiXCR. Each entry is one CDR3 protein sequence, shown with its most common DNA and genes. The V and J calls follow TCRdb's processing rather than the paper's. This sample holds roughly 170,000 distinct CDR3 sequences; less than 20% were observed only once. The ten biggest clones cover more than 3% of the sample.

The TCR sequence derives from a man between 18 and 35 years old who had mild COVID-19 (a few samples of this study predate the infection). The sample titles of this study are shuffled in the database, so cell type and time point are left out; the donor was told from shared clones. Recombination connected TRBV6-5 to TRBJ2-3; a tentative D match to TRBD1 spans 6 bases. Sequencing used PBMCs or a T cell subset sorted from them (not recorded which). Here the CDR3 is given as CASSYGGSRTDTQYF. The sequence in DNA is TGTGCCAGCAGTTACGGGGGCAGCCGCACAGATACGCAGTATTTT.